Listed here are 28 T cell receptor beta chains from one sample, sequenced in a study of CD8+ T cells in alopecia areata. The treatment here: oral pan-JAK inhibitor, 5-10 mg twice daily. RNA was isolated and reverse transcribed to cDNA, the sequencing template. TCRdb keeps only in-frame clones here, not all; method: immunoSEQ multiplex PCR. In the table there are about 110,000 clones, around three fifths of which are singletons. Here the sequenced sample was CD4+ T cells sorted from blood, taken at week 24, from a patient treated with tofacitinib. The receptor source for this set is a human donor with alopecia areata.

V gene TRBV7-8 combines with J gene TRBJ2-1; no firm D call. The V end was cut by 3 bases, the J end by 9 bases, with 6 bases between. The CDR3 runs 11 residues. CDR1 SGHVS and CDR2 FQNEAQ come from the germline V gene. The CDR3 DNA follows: TGTGCCAGCAGCTTCGCTGGTGAGCAGTTCTTC. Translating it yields CASSFAGEQFF.

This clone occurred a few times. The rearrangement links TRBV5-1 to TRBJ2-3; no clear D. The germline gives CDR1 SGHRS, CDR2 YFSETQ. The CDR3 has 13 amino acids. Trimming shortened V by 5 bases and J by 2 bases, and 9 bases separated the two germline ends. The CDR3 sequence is CASSFENTDTQYF. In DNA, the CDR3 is TGCGCCAGCAGTTTCGAGAACACAGATACGCAGTATTTT.

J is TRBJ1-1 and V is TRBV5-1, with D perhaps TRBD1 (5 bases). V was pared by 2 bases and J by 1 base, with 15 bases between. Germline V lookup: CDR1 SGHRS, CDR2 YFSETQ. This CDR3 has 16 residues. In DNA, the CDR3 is TGCGCCAGCAGCTTTCCCGGGCAGGGTCGGAACACTGAAGCTTTCTTT. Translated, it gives CASSFPGQGRNTEAFF.

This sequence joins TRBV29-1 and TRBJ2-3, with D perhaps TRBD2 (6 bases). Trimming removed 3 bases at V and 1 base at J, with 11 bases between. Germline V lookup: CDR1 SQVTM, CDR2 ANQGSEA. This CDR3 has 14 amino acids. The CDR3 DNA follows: TGCAGCGTTGATGGTAGCGGTGGCACAGATACGCAGTATTTT. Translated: CSVDGSGGTDTQYF.

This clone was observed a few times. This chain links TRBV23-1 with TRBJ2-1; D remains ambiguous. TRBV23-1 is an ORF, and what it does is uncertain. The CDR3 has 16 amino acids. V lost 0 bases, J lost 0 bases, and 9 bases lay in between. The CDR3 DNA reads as TGCGCCAGCAGTCAATCGCTAGGCCCCTCCTACAATGAGCAGTTCTTC. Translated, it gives CASSQSLGPSYNEQFF.

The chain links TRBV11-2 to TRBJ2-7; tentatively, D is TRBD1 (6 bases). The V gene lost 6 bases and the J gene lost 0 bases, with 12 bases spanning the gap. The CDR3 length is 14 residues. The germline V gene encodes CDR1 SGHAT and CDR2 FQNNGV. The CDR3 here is CASREGTHSYEQYF. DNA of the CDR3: TGTGCCAGCAGAGAAGGGACACACTCCTACGAGCAGTACTTC.

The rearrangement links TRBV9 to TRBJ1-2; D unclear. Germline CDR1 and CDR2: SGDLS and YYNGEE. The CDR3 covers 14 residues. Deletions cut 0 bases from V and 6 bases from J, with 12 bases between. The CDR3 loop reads CASSVATDLHGYTF. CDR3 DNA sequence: TGTGCCAGCAGCGTAGCCACGGATTTACATGGCTACACCTTC.

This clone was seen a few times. The CDR3 bases are TGTGCCAGCAGCAATCCCCCCGGGACAGGACGCTACGAGCAGTACTTC. This codes for CASSNPPGTGRYEQYF. The rearrangement uses TRBV21-1 and TRBJ2-7; TRBD1 reflects the table's D call only, with no check against the DNA. TRBV21-1 is marked as a pseudogene. This CDR3 is built from 16 residues.

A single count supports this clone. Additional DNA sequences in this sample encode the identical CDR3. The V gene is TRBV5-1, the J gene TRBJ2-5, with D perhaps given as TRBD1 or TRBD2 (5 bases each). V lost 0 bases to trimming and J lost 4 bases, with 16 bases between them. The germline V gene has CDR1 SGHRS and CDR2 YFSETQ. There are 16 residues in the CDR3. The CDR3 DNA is TGCGCCAGCAGCTTGGGCCCACTATCCGGGGCAGAGACCCAGTACTTC. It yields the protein CASSLGPLSGAETQYF.

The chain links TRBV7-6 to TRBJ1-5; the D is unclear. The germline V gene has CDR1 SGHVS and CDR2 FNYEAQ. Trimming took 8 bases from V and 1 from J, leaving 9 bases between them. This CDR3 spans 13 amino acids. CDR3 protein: CASGRDSNQPQHF. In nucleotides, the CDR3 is TGTGCCAGCGGCAGAGACAGCAATCAGCCCCAGCATTTT. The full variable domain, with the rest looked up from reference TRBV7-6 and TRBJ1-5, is GAGVSQSPRYKVTKRGQDVALRCDPISGHVSLYWYRQALGQGPEFLTYFNYEAQQDKSGLPNDRFSAERPEGSISTLTIQRTEQRDSAMYRCASGRDSNQPQHFGDGTRLSIL.

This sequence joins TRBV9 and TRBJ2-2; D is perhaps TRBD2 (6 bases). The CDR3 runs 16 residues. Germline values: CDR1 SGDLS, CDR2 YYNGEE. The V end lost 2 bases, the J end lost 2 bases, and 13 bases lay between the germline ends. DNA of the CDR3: TGTGCCAGCAGCGTTGGACTACAGAGCAACACCGGGGAGCTGTTTTTT. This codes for CASSVGLQSNTGELFF.

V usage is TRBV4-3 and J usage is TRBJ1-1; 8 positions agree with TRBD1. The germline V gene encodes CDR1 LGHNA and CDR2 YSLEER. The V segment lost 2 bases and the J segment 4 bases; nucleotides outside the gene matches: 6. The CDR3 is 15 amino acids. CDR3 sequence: CASSQTPQGGTEAFF. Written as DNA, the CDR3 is TGCGCCAGCAGCCAAACGCCACAGGGGGGCACTGAAGCTTTCTTT.

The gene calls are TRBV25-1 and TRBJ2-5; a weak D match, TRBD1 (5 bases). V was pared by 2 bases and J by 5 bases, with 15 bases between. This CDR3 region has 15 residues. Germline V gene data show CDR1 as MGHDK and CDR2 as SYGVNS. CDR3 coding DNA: TGTGCCAGCAGTGAACAATGGGCAGGGTACGAGACCCAGTACTTC. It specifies CASSEQWAGYETQYF.

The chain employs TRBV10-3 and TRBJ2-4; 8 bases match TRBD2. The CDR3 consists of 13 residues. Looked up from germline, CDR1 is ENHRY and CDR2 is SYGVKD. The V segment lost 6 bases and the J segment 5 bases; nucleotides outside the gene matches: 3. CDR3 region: CAISPAGENIQYF. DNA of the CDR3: TGTGCCATCAGCCCAGCGGGGGAAAACATTCAGTACTTC.

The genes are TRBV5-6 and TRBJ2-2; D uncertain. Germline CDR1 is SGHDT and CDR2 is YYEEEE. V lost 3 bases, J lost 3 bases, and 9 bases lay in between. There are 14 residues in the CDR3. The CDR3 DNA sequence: TGTGCCAGCAGCTCGGAATACTACACCGGGGAGCTGTTTTTT. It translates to CASSSEYYTGELFF.

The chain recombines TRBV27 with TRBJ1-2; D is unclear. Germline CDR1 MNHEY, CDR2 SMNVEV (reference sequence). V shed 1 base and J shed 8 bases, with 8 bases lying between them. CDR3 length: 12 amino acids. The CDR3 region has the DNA TGTGCCAGCAGTTTATTTGGCTACGGCTACACCTTC. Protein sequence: CASSLFGYGYTF.

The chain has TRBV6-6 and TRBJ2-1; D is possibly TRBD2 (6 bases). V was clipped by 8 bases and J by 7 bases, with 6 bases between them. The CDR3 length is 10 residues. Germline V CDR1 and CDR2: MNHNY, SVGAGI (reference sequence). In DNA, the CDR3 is TGTGCCAGCGGGAGGAATGAGCAGTTCTTC. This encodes CASGRNEQFF.

Here the CDR3 reads CASSLGSGRDGYTF. In nucleotides, the CDR3 is TGCGCCAGCAGCTTGGGGTCAGGGAGAGATGGCTACACCTTC. The chain joins TRBV5-1 to TRBJ1-2; a possible D gene is TRBD1 (5 bases). This CDR3 has 14 amino acids. Germline V CDR1 and CDR2: SGHRS, YFSETQ. Trimming pared 0 bases from V and 6 bases from J, leaving 12 bases between.

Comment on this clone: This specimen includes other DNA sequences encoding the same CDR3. Here the CDR3 DNA reads TGTGCCACCAGCAGAGATGATGGGGCCTCCTACGAGCAGTACTTC. As protein: CATSRDDGASYEQYF. The V call is TRBV15, the J call TRBJ2-7; possibly TRBD1 for D (5 bases). There are 15 residues in the CDR3. Germline loops: CDR1 LNHNV, CDR2 YYDKDF (reference sequence). Trimming took 0 bases from V and 0 from J, leaving 9 bases between them.

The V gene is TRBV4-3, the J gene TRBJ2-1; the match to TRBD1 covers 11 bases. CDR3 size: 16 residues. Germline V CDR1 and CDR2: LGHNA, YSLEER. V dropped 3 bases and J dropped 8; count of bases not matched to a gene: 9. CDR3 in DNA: TGCGCCAGCAGCCAGGAACGGACAGGGGGCTTGGATGAGCAGTTCTTC. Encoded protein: CASSQERTGGLDEQFF.

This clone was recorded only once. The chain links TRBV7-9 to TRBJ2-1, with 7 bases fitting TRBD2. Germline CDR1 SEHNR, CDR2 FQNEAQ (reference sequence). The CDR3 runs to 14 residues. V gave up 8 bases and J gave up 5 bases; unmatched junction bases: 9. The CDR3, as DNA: TGTGCCAGCTCACGGGGCGGGAGTGACAATGAGCAGTTCTTC. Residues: CASSRGGSDNEQFF. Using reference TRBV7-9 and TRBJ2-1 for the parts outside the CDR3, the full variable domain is DTGVSQNPRHKITKRGQNVTFRCDPISEHNRLYWYRQTLGQGPEFLTYFQNEAQLEKSRLLSDRFSAERPKGSFSTLEIQRTEQGDSAMYLCASSRGGSDNEQFFGPGTRLTVL.

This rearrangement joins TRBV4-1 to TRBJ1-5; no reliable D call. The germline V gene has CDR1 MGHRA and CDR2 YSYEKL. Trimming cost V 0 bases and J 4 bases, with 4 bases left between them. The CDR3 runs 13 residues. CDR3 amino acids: CASSQDQNQPQHF. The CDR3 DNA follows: TGCGCCAGCAGCCAAGATCAAAATCAGCCCCAGCATTTT.

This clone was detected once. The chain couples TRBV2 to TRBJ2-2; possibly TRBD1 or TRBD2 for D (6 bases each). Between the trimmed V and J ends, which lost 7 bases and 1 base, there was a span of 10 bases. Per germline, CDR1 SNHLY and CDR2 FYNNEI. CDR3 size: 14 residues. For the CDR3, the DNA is TGTGCCAGCATGGGGGGCGTGAACACCGGGGAGCTGTTTTTT. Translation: CASMGGVNTGELFF.

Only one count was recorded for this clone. Here the CDR3 reads CSVEDHRGSTEAFF. DNA for the CDR3: TGCAGCGTTGAAGATCACAGGGGGTCGACTGAAGCTTTCTTT. The J gene is TRBJ1-1, the V gene TRBV29-1; 8 nucleotides match TRBD1. The germline V gene encodes CDR1 SQVTM and CDR2 ANQGSEA. CDR3 length: 14 amino acids. Trimming cost V 0 bases and J 5 bases; bases outside gene matches: 5.

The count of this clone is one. The CDR3 DNA follows: TGTGCCTGGAGTGTTTCATCAGGGGGAGGCACAGATACGCAGTATTTT. Translating gives CAWSVSSGGGTDTQYF. The chain joins TRBV30 to TRBJ2-3, with 7 positions matching TRBD1. Germline CDR1 GTSNPN, CDR2 SVGIG (reference sequence). The trim removed 0 bases at V and 1 base at J, leaving 7 bases unmatched. The CDR3 contains 16 residues. The full variable domain, with the rest looked up from reference TRBV30 and TRBJ2-3, is SQTIHQWPATLVQPVGSPLSLECTVEGTSNPNLYWYRQAAGRGLQLLFYSVGIGQISSEVPQNLSASRPQDRQFILSSKKLLLSDSGFYLCAWSVSSGGGTDTQYFGPGTRLTVL.

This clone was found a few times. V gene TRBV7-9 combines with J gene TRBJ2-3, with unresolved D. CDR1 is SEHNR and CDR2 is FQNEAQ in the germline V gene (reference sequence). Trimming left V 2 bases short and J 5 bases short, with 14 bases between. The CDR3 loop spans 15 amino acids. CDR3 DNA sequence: TGTGCCAGCAGCTTACGAGACCCTCGGGTAGATACGCAGTATTTT. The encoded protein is CASSLRDPRVDTQYF.

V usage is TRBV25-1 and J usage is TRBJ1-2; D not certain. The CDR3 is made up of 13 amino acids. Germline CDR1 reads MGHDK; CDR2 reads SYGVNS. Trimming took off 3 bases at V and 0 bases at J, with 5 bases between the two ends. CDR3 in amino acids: CASSDTANYGYTF. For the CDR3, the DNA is TGTGCCAGCAGTGATACAGCTAACTATGGCTACACCTTC.

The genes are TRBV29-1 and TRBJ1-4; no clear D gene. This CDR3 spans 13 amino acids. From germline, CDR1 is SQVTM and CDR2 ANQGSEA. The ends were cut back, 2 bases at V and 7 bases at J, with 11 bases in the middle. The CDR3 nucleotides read TGCAGCGTTGAATCGGGGTTAGGTGAAAAACTGTTTTTT. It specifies CSVESGLGEKLFF.